These 13 T cell receptor beta chains were sequenced from one sample in a study of T cell responses to AZD1222 COVID-19 vaccine. Clones were sequenced by immunoSEQ multiplex PCR, and TCRdb holds only the in-frame ones, with some missing. The sample consists of roughly 100,000 clones, about 80% of them appearing once. The sequences come from peripheral blood, collected on day 0 of AZD1222 vaccination. The receptor set was obtained from an adult in good health.

This chain connects TRBV6-1 to TRBJ1-2, with no clear D. Germline V gene sequence: CDR1 MNHNS, CDR2 SASEGT. The CDR3 has 13 residues. V lost 0 bases and J 7 bases, leaving 9 bases between the germline ends. CDR3: CASSEATHIGYTF. The CDR3, as DNA: TGTGCCAGCAGTGAAGCGACGCATATTGGCTACACCTTC.

The CDR3 sequence: CASSPIHREWGYTF. The CDR3 region has the DNA TGTGCCAGCAGTCCCATCCACAGGGAATGGGGCTACACCTTC. V and J are TRBV6-2 or TRBV6-3 and TRBJ1-2, with a tentative D call TRBD1 (6 bases). This CDR3 comprises 14 residues. The germline V and J ends were trimmed by 5 bases and 8 bases, with 18 bases remaining between them. CDR1 and CDR2 from the germline V gene are MNHEY and SVGEGT.

The chain is built from TRBV5-1 and TRBJ2-3, with 9 bases identical to TRBD2. The length of the CDR3 is 16 residues. V shed 4 bases and J 6 bases; nucleotides not matched to a gene: 12. Germline V gene lookup returns CDR1 SGHRS and CDR2 YFSETQ. The CDR3 is CASSLHHSGGSDTQYF. As DNA, the CDR3 is TGCGCCAGCAGCCTGCATCATAGCGGGGGATCGGATACGCAGTATTTT.

This sequence joins TRBV2 and TRBJ2-7, with D hard to call. Germline V lookup: CDR1 SNHLY, CDR2 FYNNEI. CDR3 size: 15 residues. The ends were cut back, 6 bases at V and 0 bases at J, with 15 bases in the middle. As DNA, the CDR3 is TGTGCCAGCAGGTACTCAAAGGGCGCCTCCTACGAGCAGTACTTC. It translates to CASRYSKGASYEQYF.

The gene calls are TRBV5-6 and TRBJ1-2; D not resolved. Germline CDR1 is SGHDT and CDR2 is YYEEEE. V was trimmed by 2 bases and J by 8 bases, leaving 16 bases between them. CDR3 size: 14 residues. CDR3 loop: CASSFGPTPEGYTF. The CDR3 nucleotides are TGTGCCAGCAGCTTTGGTCCAACCCCGGAAGGCTACACCTTC.

The chain uses TRBV6-2 or TRBV6-3 and TRBJ2-6; D not certain. The V end was cut by 2 bases, the J end by 0 bases, with 5 bases between. CDR1 is MNHEY and CDR2 is SVGEGT in the germline V gene. The CDR3 is made up of 15 amino acids. Here the CDR3 reads CASSYDNSGANVLTF. CDR3 coding DNA: TGTGCCAGCAGTTACGACAACTCTGGGGCCAACGTCCTGACTTTC.

The V gene is TRBV4-3, the J gene TRBJ2-7, with TRBD1 matching 10 bases. There are 14 residues in the CDR3. Germline V gene lookup returns CDR1 LGHNA and CDR2 YSLEER. The junction had 5 bases not matched to a gene; V was cut back by 4 bases and J by 5 bases. The CDR3 protein is CASSPFGTGDEQYF. CDR3 nucleotide sequence: TGCGCCAGCAGCCCTTTCGGGACAGGGGACGAGCAGTACTTC.

There are many counts of this clone. V and J are TRBV5-1 and TRBJ2-3, with TRBD2 matching over 8 bases. Per the germline V gene, CDR1 is SGHRS and CDR2 is YFSETQ. CDR3 length equals 16 residues. Germline trimming cut 4 bases from V and 0 bases from J; bases unmatched to any gene: 7. DNA of the CDR3: TGCGCCAGCAGCACCACTAGCGGATCTAGCACAGATACGCAGTATTTT. It translates to CASSTTSGSSTDTQYF. The whole variable domain, remainder taken from reference TRBV5-1 and TRBJ2-3, is KAGVTQTPRYLIKTRGQQVTLSCSPISGHRSVSWYQQTPGQGLQFLFEYFSETQRNKGNFPGRFSGRQFSNSRSEMNVSTLELGDSALYLCASSTTSGSSTDTQYFGPGTRLTVL.

The chain links TRBV5-5 to TRBJ1-5; D not certain. The CDR3 loop spans 14 amino acids. Germline values: CDR1 SGHKS, CDR2 YYEKEE (reference sequence). V was pared by 1 base and J by 0 bases, with 5 bases between. CDR3 sequence: CASSLRHSNQPQHF. The DNA for the CDR3 is TGTGCCAGCAGCTTGCGCCATAGCAATCAGCCCCAGCATTTT.

The chain recombines TRBV7-2 with TRBJ1-1, with TRBD1 matching 7 bases. In germline, CDR1 is SGHTA, CDR2 FQGNSA. This CDR3 has 16 residues. The junction had 8 bases not matched to a gene; V was cut back by 2 bases and J by 2 bases. CDR3 amino acids: CASSLSPGQPNTEAFF. The CDR3 DNA sequence: TGTGCCAGCAGCTTAAGTCCGGGACAGCCCAACACTGAAGCTTTCTTT.

V and J are TRBV6-2 or TRBV6-3 and TRBJ2-5; 15 bases line up with TRBD2. The CDR3 length is 16 residues. Looked up from germline, CDR1 is MNHEY and CDR2 is SVGEGT. Trimming at V came to 6 bases and at J to 4 bases, leaving 6 bases not matched to a gene. This CDR3 reads CASSPRTSGRGETQYF. The DNA for the CDR3 is TGTGCCAGCAGCCCAAGGACTAGCGGGAGGGGAGAGACCCAGTACTTC.

The chain uses TRBV6-2 or TRBV6-3 and TRBJ1-2, with 8 bases fitting TRBD1. The CDR3 spans 13 residues. Germline CDR1 and CDR2: MNHEY and SVGEGT. Losses at the gene ends were 4 bases for V and 8 bases for J; bases not matched to a gene: 6. The DNA of the CDR3 is TGTGCCAGCAGTTCCAGGGGGCAAGAAGGCTACACCTTC. It codes for CASSSRGQEGYTF.

The rearrangement links TRBV10-1 to TRBJ1-5; no clear D gene. The CDR3 is 16 residues long. Germline V gene data show CDR1 as WNHNN and CDR2 as SYGVQD (reference sequence). The V and J ends lost 0 bases and 0 bases respectively, with 9 bases between them. The CDR3 DNA is TGCGCCAGCAGTGAGTCGTTCGGATTTAGCAATCAGCCCCAGCATTTT. Residues: CASSESFGFSNQPQHF.